This TCR beta chain was documented in a study of cytomegalovirus exposure and HLA in healthy donors. As regards this clone: Its antigen is still unknown.

In germline, CDR1 is SGHNT, CDR2 YYREEE (reference sequence). The CDR3 has 15 amino acids. The V end lost 1 base, the J end lost 6 bases, and 17 bases lay between the germline ends. Primers for the PCR totalled 60 Vbeta and 13 Jbeta. Original data processing: Counted up in a later analysis, unique TCR beta chains came to about 83 million, with about 9.9 million shared. Assay: immunoSEQ multiplex PCR; the TCRdb copy retains only in-frame clones and omits some. Clonal size and the V and J genes are those of that table, whereas D and trimming came from the DNA. The sample consists of some 190,000 clones, 85% to 90% of them appearing once. Broader study findings: Earlier analysis found most TCR beta V segments productive about 90% or about 30% of the time. In a later analysis, a missense DCLRE1C variant was linked to TCR beta V- and J-gene trimming.

The chain recombines TRBV5-4 with TRBJ2-7; D perhaps matches TRBD2 (6 bases). Specimen: PBMCs. The sequence was collected from a young man in good health and CMV-seronegative. CDR3 protein: CASSLHGTGVGEQYF. CDR3 bases: TGTGCCAGCAGCTTGCACGGGACTGGGGTGGGCGAGCAGTACTTC.